This entry concerns a single T cell receptor (beta chain). Other DNA sequences in this specimen translate into the identical CDR3. V dropped 1 base and J dropped 7 bases, with 8 bases sitting between them. Per germline, CDR1 SEHNR and CDR2 FQNEAQ (reference sequence). The CDR3 is 13 amino acids. These data originate in a study of shared clonotypes between healthy human individuals. The method was immunoSEQ multiplex PCR; TCRdb's version includes in-frame clones alone and lacks a portion of them. Here the sample spans roughly 2,000,000 clones, 80% to 95% being singletons. As defined, naive CD8 cells were CD45RO-negative and positively selected for CCR7, with terminally differentiated effector memory CD45RA+ cells excluded.

This chain uses TRBV7-9 with TRBJ1-5; maybe TRBD1 (6 bases). Sequencing was carried out using naive CD8+ T cells from PBMCs. The receptor's source is a man between 18 and 29 years old in good health. Some clones in this sample may be carry-over from other donors' samples. Here the CDR3 reads CASSLDRDQPQHF. CDR3 bases: TGTGCCAGCAGCTTAGACAGGGACCAGCCCCAGCATTTT.